Presented here are 15 T cell receptor beta chains from one specimen sequenced in a study of OX40 agonist ivuxolimab in advanced cancers. Libraries were prepared by immunoSEQ multiplex PCR; TCRdb keeps only in-frame clonotypes and omits some of them. Of 20,000 to 25,000 clones in the sample, approximately 79% were seen once. Sequenced here: CD4+ or CD8+ T cells sorted from blood, sampled in a trial of the OX40 agonist ivuxolimab. The receptors shown here come from an adult with an advanced solid tumor such as melanoma, head and neck, liver or kidney cancer.

V is TRBV18 and J is TRBJ2-7, with 11 bases lining up with TRBD2. Germline V gene sequence: CDR1 KGHSH, CDR2 LQKENI. CDR3 length equals 14 residues. V shed 8 bases and J 2 bases; nucleotides not matched to a gene: 5. The chain's CDR3 is CASARTSGPYEQYF. CDR3 nucleotide sequence: TGTGCCAGCGCGCGGACTAGCGGGCCCTACGAGCAGTACTTC.

The chain carries TRBV5-1 and TRBJ2-3; weak D call: TRBD2 (6 bases). The CDR3 consists of 17 residues. Germline CDR1 and CDR2: SGHRS and YFSETQ. V shed 0 bases and J shed 0 bases, with 14 bases lying between them. The CDR3 sequence is CASSLGQLAYSTDTQYF. For the CDR3, the DNA is TGCGCCAGCAGCTTGGGTCAACTAGCCTATAGCACAGATACGCAGTATTTT.

This clone occurred a few times. The J gene is TRBJ2-3, the V gene TRBV15; 10 bases map to TRBD2. CDR3 length: 16 amino acids. V was pared by 0 bases and J by 9 bases, with 9 bases of the junction left unmatched. Per the germline V gene, CDR1 is LNHNV and CDR2 is YYDKDF (reference sequence). CDR3 bases: TGTGCCACCAGCAGAGATCTCCTAGCGGGGGAAAGGACGCAGTATTTT. Its translation: CATSRDLLAGERTQYF.

The V gene is TRBV30, the J gene TRBJ2-7; D uncertain. Per the germline V gene, CDR1 is GTSNPN and CDR2 is SVGIG (reference sequence). The CDR3 has 14 amino acids. V was trimmed by 1 base and J by 2 bases, leaving 12 bases between them. CDR3 protein: CAWSGAPLTYEQYF. For the CDR3, the DNA is TGTGCCTGGAGTGGGGCACCATTAACCTACGAGCAGTACTTC.

To note about this clone: Other DNA sequences in this specimen translate into the identical CDR3. This sequence joins TRBV19 and TRBJ1-2; TRBD1 agrees at 9 bases. V shed 4 bases, J shed 8 bases, and the junction held 8 bases outside the gene matches. The germline gives CDR1 LNHDA, CDR2 SQIVND (reference sequence). The CDR3 has 14 amino acids. Here the CDR3 reads CASSTTGGWGGYTF. CDR3 sequence (DNA): TGTGCCAGTAGTACAACAGGGGGCTGGGGGGGCTACACCTTC.

The count of this clone is one. The J gene is TRBJ2-7, the V gene TRBV29-1; 11 bases agree with TRBD2. Germline V CDR1 and CDR2: SQVTM, ANQGSEA. The CDR3 runs 15 residues. V was clipped by 4 bases and J by 3 bases; unmatched bases: 8. The chain's CDR3 is CSVAKLAGAFYEQYF. The CDR3 DNA sequence: TGCAGCGTTGCCAAACTAGCGGGGGCCTTCTACGAGCAGTACTTC.

The V gene is TRBV30, the J gene TRBJ1-4, with TRBD1 matching 7 bases. The germline gives CDR1 GTSNPN, CDR2 SVGIG (reference sequence). The CDR3 totals 16 residues. Trimming took 0 bases from V and 3 from J; bases not matched to a gene: 7. CDR3 sequence: CAWSVPGGGPNEKLFF. In DNA form, the CDR3 reads TGTGCCTGGAGTGTTCCAGGGGGAGGGCCTAATGAAAAACTGTTTTTT.

The V and J genes are TRBV14 and TRBJ1-4, with a weak D call TRBD1 (5 bases). Germline V gene data show CDR1 as SGHDN and CDR2 as FVKESK. With 4 bases removed from V and 9 bases from J, the gap between germline ends came to 12 bases. CDR3 length: 13 residues. The chain's CDR3 is CASSPGITKKLFF. The CDR3 DNA sequence: TGTGCCAGCAGCCCAGGGATCACCAAAAAACTGTTTTTT.

For this clone: The junction departs from germline at one end; a sequencing error may be responsible. This chain connects TRBV7-8 to TRBJ2-1; D possibly corresponds to TRBD2 (6 bases). Germline CDR1 SGHVS, CDR2 FQNEAQ. The CDR3 is 14 amino acids. The CDR3 is CASSRRDSHNEQFF. CDR3 nucleotide sequence: TGTGCCAGCAGCCGCCGGGACTCCCACAATGAGCAGTTCTTC. Drawing the rest from reference TRBV7-8 and TRBJ2-1, the complete variable domain is GAGVSQSPRYKVAKRGQDVALRCDPISGHVSLFWYQQALGQGPEFLTYFQNEAQLDKSGLPSDRFFAERPEGSVSTLKIQRTQQEDSAVYLCASSRRDSHNEQFFGPGTRLTVL.

The chain is built from TRBV28 and TRBJ1-5, with a possible D match to TRBD1 (6 bases). The CDR3 extends over 14 amino acids. Germline V gene sequence: CDR1 MDHEN, CDR2 SYDVKM. V lost 6 bases and J lost 7, with 16 bases in between. The CDR3 nucleotides read TGTGCCAGCAGAGAACAGGGAAGGGGACAGCCCCAGCATTTT. It is translated as CASREQGRGQPQHF.

This chain links TRBV11-2 with TRBJ2-1, with 8 bases aligning to TRBD2. The junction had 7 bases not matched to a gene; V was cut back by 6 bases and J by 0 bases. The CDR3 is 16 residues long. Germline-derived CDR1 and CDR2 are SGHAT and FQNNGV. CDR3 DNA: TGTGCCAGCAGTTATTGGCGGGGGGACTCCTACAATGAGCAGTTCTTC. It is translated as CASSYWRGDSYNEQFF.

This clone was seen only once. The chain recombines TRBV6-5 with TRBJ1-1, with 7 nucleotides matching TRBD1. The trim removed 6 bases at V and 4 bases at J, leaving 11 bases unmatched. CDR3 size: 15 residues. In germline, CDR1 is MNHEY, CDR2 SVGAGI. The CDR3 DNA reads TGTGCCAGCAGCCCCGGGACAGCCTCGGGCACTGAAGCTTTCTTT. It codes for CASSPGTASGTEAFF.

The chain uses TRBV27 and TRBJ1-2; D may be TRBD1 (6 bases). CDR3 length equals 14 residues. Germline V gene lookup returns CDR1 MNHEY and CDR2 SMNVEV (reference sequence). V lost 8 bases and J 2 bases, leaving 15 bases between the germline ends. In nucleotides, the CDR3 is TGTGCCAGCCATGGGGGTGGACAGAACTATGGCTACACCTTC. This encodes CASHGGGQNYGYTF.

This chain uses TRBV12-5 with TRBJ2-5; 8 nucleotides match TRBD2. Matching the DNA end better, TRBJ2-7 makes the J call doubtful. Germline CDR1 is LGHNT and CDR2 is FRNRAP. This CDR3 spans 12 amino acids. The CDR3 region is CASGAGVYEQYF. Written as DNA, the CDR3 is TGTGCTAGTGGAGCGGGGGTTTACGAGCAGTACTTC.

This clone came up a few times. The chain uses TRBV5-4 and TRBJ2-1; the D gene is possibly TRBD1 (5 bases). The germline CDR1 and CDR2 sequences are SGHNT and YYREEE (reference sequence). The CDR3 is 15 amino acids. Trimming removed 4 bases from V and 5 bases from J, with 16 bases in between. In nucleotides, the CDR3 is TGTGCCAGCAGCCATACAGGCAAACCCAACAATGAGCAGTTCTTC. Its protein is CASSHTGKPNNEQFF.